These 21 T cell receptor beta chains originate from one sample sequenced in a study of CD8 T cells in ankylosing spondylitis. TCRdb used MiXCR to reprocess the 5' RACE reads, holding one entry per CDR3 protein. The sample records 200,000 to 300,000 distinct CDR3 sequences, approximately 9% being singletons. Sequenced: blood, either unsorted or a sorted T cell fraction (not recorded which). These receptors were obtained from a male donor with ankylosing spondylitis or in good health (not recorded which).

This clonotype was detected only a few times. This chain uses TRBV7-2 with TRBJ1-2; D is possibly TRBD1 (5 bases). Trimming removed 5 bases from V and 6 bases from J, with 13 bases in between. The CDR3 is made up of 13 amino acids. Looked up from germline, CDR1 is SGHTA and CDR2 is FQGNSA. The CDR3 DNA reads TGTGCCAGCAGCCTCCTACGGGGGAATGGCTACACCTTC. Its protein product is CASSLLRGNGYTF.

This clonotype turned up a few times. The genes are TRBV7-6 and TRBJ1-2; TRBD1 is a possible D gene (5 bases). Germline values: CDR1 SGHVS, CDR2 FNYEAQ. The CDR3 totals 13 residues. V was trimmed by 5 bases and J by 4 bases, leaving 11 bases between them. The CDR3 protein is CASSPGGTYGYTF. The CDR3 coding sequence is TGTGCCAGCAGCCCGGGGGGAACCTATGGCTACACCTTC.

A few counts support this clonotype. The chain employs TRBV12-3 or TRBV12-4 and TRBJ2-1, with 7 bases matching TRBD2. Trimming cost V 5 bases and J 5 bases; bases outside gene matches: 6. The CDR3 length is 14 residues. The CDR3 loop reads CASSRDYFNNEQFF. Written as DNA, the CDR3 is TGTGCCAGCAGTCGGGACTACTTTAACAATGAGCAGTTCTTC.

This clonotype was counted ten times or more. V is TRBV11-1 and J is TRBJ2-1; 8 nucleotides line up with TRBD2. J was trimmed by 0 bases and V by 5 bases; bases with no gene match: 12. The CDR3 runs to 18 residues. Germline CDR1 and CDR2: SGHAT and FQDESV (reference sequence). The CDR3 spells CASSTERGSSSSYNEQFF. CDR3 DNA sequence: TGTGCCAGCAGCACTGAGCGGGGGAGCAGTAGCTCCTACAATGAGCAGTTCTTC.

This clonotype has a count of ten or more. The gene calls are TRBV20-1 and TRBJ1-2; D may be TRBD1 (5 bases). V was shortened by 0 bases and J by 8 bases, with 19 bases between the two germline ends. CDR1 DFQATT and CDR2 SNEGSKA come from the germline V gene (reference sequence). This CDR3 region has 15 residues. This CDR3 reads CSARDGRGEGTGYTF. In DNA, the CDR3 is TGCAGTGCTAGAGATGGTAGAGGGGAGGGGACGGGCTACACCTTC.

This clonotype appeared many times. The chain combines TRBV29-1 with TRBJ2-2; 9 nucleotides match TRBD1. Germline V gene lookup returns CDR1 SQVTM and CDR2 ANQGSEA. The CDR3 runs 13 residues. Germline trimming cut 8 bases from V and 5 bases from J; bases unmatched to any gene: 6. CDR3 sequence reads: CSTDRGGTGELFF. CDR3 in DNA: TGCAGCACGGACAGGGGAGGAACCGGGGAGCTGTTTTTT.

This chain connects TRBV7-6 to TRBJ1-2; 7 nucleotides match TRBD1. J was trimmed by 9 bases and V by 1 base; bases with no gene match: 2. Germline CDR1 reads SGHVS; CDR2 reads FNYEAQ. CDR3 length: 12 residues. CDR3 bases: TGTGCCAGCAGCTTAGACAGGGGATGCTACACCTTC. This sequence encodes CASSLDRGCYTF.

This clonotype was counted at least ten times. V gene TRBV20-1 combines with J gene TRBJ2-1, with TRBD2 matching over 10 bases. J was trimmed by 9 bases and V by 0 bases; bases with no gene match: 14. The CDR3 extends over 17 amino acids. Germline V gene data show CDR1 as DFQATT and CDR2 as SNEGSKA (reference sequence). The CDR3 DNA is TGCAGTGCTAGAGAGCCCTTTAGCGGGGGGCCTTCTCGTGAGCAGTTCTTC. Its protein is CSAREPFSGGPSREQFF.

Only a few counts were recorded for this clonotype. CDR3 in amino acids: CAWEGIAGTGELFF. In DNA form, the CDR3 reads TGTGCCTGGGAGGGGATTGCGGGCACCGGGGAGCTGTTTTTT. V usage is TRBV30 and J usage is TRBJ2-2; D possibly uses TRBD1 or TRBD2 (5 bases each). Deletions cut 5 bases from V and 4 bases from J, with 14 bases between. Germline V gives CDR1 GTSNPN, CDR2 SVGIG (reference sequence). The CDR3 contains 14 residues.

This clonotype has ten or more counts. The genes are TRBV5-1 and TRBJ2-1, with TRBD2 matching over 10 bases. The junction had 18 bases not matched to a gene; V was cut back by 2 bases and J by 4 bases. Germline V gene data show CDR1 as SGHRS and CDR2 as YFSETQ. The CDR3 is 20 residues long. In DNA, the CDR3 is TGCGCCAGCAGCTTTAGGACTAGCGGTGACCCAACACCTTCTTACAATGAGCAGTTCTTC. Its protein is CASSFRTSGDPTPSYNEQFF.

This clonotype appeared many times. This chain uses TRBV12-3 or TRBV12-4 with TRBJ1-1, with TRBD1 as a possible D gene (6 bases). With 5 bases removed from V and 5 bases from J, the gap between germline ends came to 15 bases. The CDR3 has 14 amino acids. CDR3 coding DNA: TGTGCCAGCAGTCTCACAGGGTTGGGTACTGAAGCTTTCTTT. This gives the protein CASSLTGLGTEAFF.

Ten or more counts support this clonotype. V and J are TRBV7-9 and TRBJ1-2; D is undetermined. Trimming cost V 2 bases and J 8 bases, with 9 bases left between them. This CDR3 is 12 amino acids long. The germline V gene encodes CDR1 SEHNR and CDR2 FQNEAQ (reference sequence). The CDR3 region is CASSLYRGGYTF. The DNA of the CDR3 is TGTGCCAGCAGCTTATATAGAGGGGGCTACACCTTC.

For this clonotype: Since a much larger clone is just one base distant, this may be a read error. This sequence joins TRBV7-2 and TRBJ2-7; D remains unclear. The germline CDR1 and CDR2 sequences are SGHTA and FQGNSA. V was pared by 1 base and J by 0 bases, with 10 bases between. This CDR3 comprises 15 residues. The DNA for the CDR3 is TGTGCCAGCAGCTTAGGACGCCCGATCTCCTACGAGCAGTACTTC. Translated: CASSLGRPISYEQYF.

The V call is TRBV11-3, the J call TRBJ2-3; the D gene is possibly TRBD2 (5 bases). The germline CDR1 and CDR2 sequences are SGHNT and YENEEA. Deletions cut 4 bases from V and 4 bases from J, with 15 bases between. There are 15 residues in the CDR3. CDR3 nucleotides: TGTGCCAGCAGCTCCCCGGGGAGCCCGGCAGATACGCAGTATTTT. This translates into CASSSPGSPADTQYF.

This clonotype occurred many times. V gene TRBV27 combines with J gene TRBJ1-6, with TRBD1 as a possible D gene (5 bases). Germline V gives CDR1 MNHEY, CDR2 SMNVEV (reference sequence). The CDR3 extends over 15 amino acids. V was shortened by 0 bases and J by 7 bases, with 10 bases between the two germline ends. CDR3 region: CASSLSGLRNSPLHF. CDR3 coding DNA: TGTGCCAGCAGTTTATCGGGACTGAGAAATTCACCCCTCCACTTT.

The table lists this clonotype with many counts. V and J are TRBV12-3 or TRBV12-4 and TRBJ1-1; D gene unclear. Deletions cut 7 bases from V and 1 base from J, with 13 bases between. This CDR3 has 14 amino acids. The CDR3, as DNA: TGTGCCAGCACCCGAGGACTGGGGAACACTGAAGCTTTCTTT. Amino acid sequence: CASTRGLGNTEAFF.

With respect to this clonotype: Since a much larger clone is just one base distant, this may be a read error. The CDR3 is CASSLEGKNTEAFF. Here the CDR3 DNA reads TGTGCCAGCAGCTTAGAAGGGAAGAACACTGAAGCTTTCTTT. This chain uses TRBV11-2 with TRBJ1-1; no clear D gene. V lost 0 bases to trimming and J lost 1 base, with 6 bases between them. There are 14 residues in the CDR3. CDR1 is SGHAT, CDR2 FQNNGV, per germline.

This rearrangement joins TRBV5-1 to TRBJ2-5; D call uncertain. Germline CDR1 SGHRS, CDR2 YFSETQ. The V end was cut by 3 bases, the J end by 2 bases, with 14 bases between. CDR3 size: 15 residues. DNA of the CDR3: TGCGCCAGCAGCTGGGAAGACGGTAGGCAAGAGACCCAGTACTTC. The encoded protein is CASSWEDGRQETQYF.

The chain carries TRBV15 and TRBJ2-2; 10 bases match TRBD2. The V and J ends lost 3 bases and 2 bases, in that order; junction bases with no gene match: 3. The CDR3 has 16 residues. Germline V CDR1 and CDR2: LNHNV, YYDKDF (reference sequence). Here the CDR3 reads CATSSSGGINTGELFF. The CDR3 DNA reads TGTGCCACCAGCAGTAGCGGGGGGATAAACACCGGGGAGCTGTTTTTT. Drawing the rest from reference TRBV15 and TRBJ2-2, the complete variable domain is DAMVIQNPRYQVTQFGKPVTLSCSQTLNHNVMYWYQQKSSQAPKLLFHYYDKDFNNEADTPDNFQSRRPNTSFCFLDIRSPGLGDTAMYLCATSSSGGINTGELFFGEGSRLTVL.

This clonotype was observed many times. V gene TRBV20-1 combines with J gene TRBJ2-7, with D perhaps assigned TRBD1 or TRBD2 (5 bases each). Trimming removed 6 bases at V and 0 bases at J, with 12 bases between. Germline assignment: CDR1 DFQATT and CDR2 SNEGSKA (reference sequence). This CDR3 comprises 13 residues. CDR3 sequence (DNA): TGCAGTGCCTACCGGGACGGCTCCTACGAGCAGTACTTC. Translating it yields CSAYRDGSYEQYF.

This clonotype was observed many times. The rearrangement links TRBV12-3 or TRBV12-4 to TRBJ2-3, with 8 bases aligning to TRBD2. V gave up 5 bases and J gave up 6 bases; unmatched junction bases: 10. The CDR3 consists of 15 residues. The CDR3 coding sequence is TGTGCCAGCAGTCTGGGACTAGAAGGTTCGGATACGCAGTATTTT. Protein: CASSLGLEGSDTQYF.